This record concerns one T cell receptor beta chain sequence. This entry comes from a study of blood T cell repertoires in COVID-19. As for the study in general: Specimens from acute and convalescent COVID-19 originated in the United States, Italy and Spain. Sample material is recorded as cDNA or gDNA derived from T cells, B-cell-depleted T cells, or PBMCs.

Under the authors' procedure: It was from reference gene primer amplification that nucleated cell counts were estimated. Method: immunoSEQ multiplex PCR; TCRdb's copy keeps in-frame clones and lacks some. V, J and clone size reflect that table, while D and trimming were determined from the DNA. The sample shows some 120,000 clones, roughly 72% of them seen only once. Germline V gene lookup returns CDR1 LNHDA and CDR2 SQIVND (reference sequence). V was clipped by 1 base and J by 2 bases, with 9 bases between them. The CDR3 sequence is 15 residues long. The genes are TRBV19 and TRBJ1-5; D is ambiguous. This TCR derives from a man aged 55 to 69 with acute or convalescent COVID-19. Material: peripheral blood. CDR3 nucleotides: TGTGCCAGTAGTATAGGTGAGTTTCGCAATCAGCCCCAGCATTTT. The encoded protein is CASSIGEFRNQPQHF.